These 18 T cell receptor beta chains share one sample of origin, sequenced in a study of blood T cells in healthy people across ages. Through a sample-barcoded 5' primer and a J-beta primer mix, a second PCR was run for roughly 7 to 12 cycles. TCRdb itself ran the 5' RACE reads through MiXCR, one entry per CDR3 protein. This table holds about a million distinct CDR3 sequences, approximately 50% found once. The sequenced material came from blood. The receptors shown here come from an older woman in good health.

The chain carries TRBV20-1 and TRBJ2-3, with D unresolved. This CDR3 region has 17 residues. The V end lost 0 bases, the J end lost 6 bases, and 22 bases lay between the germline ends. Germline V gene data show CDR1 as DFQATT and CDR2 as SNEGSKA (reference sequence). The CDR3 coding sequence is TGCAGTGCTAGAGATCCCCGTGTAATTGCTGGCAGGGATACGCAGTATTTT. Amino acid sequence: CSARDPRVIAGRDTQYF.

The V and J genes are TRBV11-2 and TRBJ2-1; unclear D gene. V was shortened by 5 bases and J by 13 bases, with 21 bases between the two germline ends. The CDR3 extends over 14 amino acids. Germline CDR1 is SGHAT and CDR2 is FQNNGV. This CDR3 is CASSQTPFDALQFF. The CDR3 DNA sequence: TGTGCCAGCAGCCAGACTCCTTTCGACGCCCTTCAGTTCTTC.

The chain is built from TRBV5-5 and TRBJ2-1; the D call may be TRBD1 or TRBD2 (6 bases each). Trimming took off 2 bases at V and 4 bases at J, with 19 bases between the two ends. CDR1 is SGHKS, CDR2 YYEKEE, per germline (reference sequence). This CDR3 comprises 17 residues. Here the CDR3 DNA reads TGTGCCAGCAGCTTAATGAGGGGGGCCCAACCATACAATGAGCAGTTCTTC. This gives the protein CASSLMRGAQPYNEQFF.

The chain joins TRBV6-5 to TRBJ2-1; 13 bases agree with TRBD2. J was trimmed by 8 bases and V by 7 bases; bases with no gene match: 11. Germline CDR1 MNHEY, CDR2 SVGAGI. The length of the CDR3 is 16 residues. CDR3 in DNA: TGTGCCAGCACTCGGACTAGCGGGAGTCTCAGGGATGAGCAGTTCTTC. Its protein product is CASTRTSGSLRDEQFF.

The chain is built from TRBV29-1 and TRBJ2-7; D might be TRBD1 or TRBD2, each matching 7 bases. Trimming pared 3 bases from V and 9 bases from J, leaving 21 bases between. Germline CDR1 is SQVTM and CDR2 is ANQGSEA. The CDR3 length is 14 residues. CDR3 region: CSVEIQGGSFGQYF. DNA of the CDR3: TGCAGCGTTGAGATTCAGGGGGGGAGCTTTGGGCAGTACTTC.

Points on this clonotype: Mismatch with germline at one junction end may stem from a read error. The CDR3 nucleotides are TGTGCCAGCACCAACCTCCCCGGGACACCAGCCGAGTATTTC. It encodes CASTNLPGTPAEYF. J is TRBJ2-5 and V is TRBV7-2, with D maybe TRBD1 (6 bases). The CDR3 is 14 residues long. In germline, CDR1 is SGHTA, CDR2 FQGNSA.

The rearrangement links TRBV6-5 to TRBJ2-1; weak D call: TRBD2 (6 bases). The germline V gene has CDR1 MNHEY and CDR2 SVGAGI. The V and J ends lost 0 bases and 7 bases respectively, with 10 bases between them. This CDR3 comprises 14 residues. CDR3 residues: CASSYSVAVNEQFF. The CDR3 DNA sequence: TGTGCCAGCAGTTACTCGGTAGCGGTGAATGAGCAGTTCTTC.

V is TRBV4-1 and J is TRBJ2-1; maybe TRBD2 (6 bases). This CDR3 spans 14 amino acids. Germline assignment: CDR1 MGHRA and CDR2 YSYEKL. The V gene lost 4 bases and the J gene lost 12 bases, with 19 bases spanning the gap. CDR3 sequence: CASSLPTSPGSQFF. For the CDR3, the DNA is TGCGCCAGCAGCCTTCCCACTAGCCCGGGTTCGCAGTTCTTC.

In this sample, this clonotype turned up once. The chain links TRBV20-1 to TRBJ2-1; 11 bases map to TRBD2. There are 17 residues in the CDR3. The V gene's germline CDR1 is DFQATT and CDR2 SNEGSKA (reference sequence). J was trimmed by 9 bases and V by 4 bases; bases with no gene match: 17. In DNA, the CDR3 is TGCAGTGCTAAATCTCTCCCCAGCCTAGCGGGAGGTGGTGAGCAGTTCTTC. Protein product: CSAKSLPSLAGGGEQFF.

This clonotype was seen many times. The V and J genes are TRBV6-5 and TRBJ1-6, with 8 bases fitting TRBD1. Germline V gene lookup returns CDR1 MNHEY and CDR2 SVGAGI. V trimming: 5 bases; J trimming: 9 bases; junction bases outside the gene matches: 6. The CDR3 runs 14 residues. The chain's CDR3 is CASSPGQGVSPLHF. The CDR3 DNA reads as TGTGCCAGCAGTCCAGGACAGGGCGTTTCACCCCTCCACTTT.

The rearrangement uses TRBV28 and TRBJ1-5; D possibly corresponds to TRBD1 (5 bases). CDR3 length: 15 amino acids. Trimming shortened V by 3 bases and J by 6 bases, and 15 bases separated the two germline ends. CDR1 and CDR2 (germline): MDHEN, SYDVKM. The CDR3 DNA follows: TGTGCCAGCAGTTTGGATGCAGGGTATCGTCAGCCCCAGCATTTT. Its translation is CASSLDAGYRQPQHF.

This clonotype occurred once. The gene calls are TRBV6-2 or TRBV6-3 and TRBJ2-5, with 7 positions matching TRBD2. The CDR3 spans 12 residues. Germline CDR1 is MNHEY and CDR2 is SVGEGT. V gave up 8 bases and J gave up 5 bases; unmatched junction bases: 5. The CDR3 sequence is CASGGLRETQYF. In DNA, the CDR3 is TGTGCCAGCGGGGGACTAAGGGAGACCCAGTACTTC.

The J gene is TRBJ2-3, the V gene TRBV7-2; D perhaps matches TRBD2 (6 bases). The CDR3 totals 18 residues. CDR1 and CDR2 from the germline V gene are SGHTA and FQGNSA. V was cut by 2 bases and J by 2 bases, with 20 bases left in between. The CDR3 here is CASSLSPLSRGPTDTQYF. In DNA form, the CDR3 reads TGTGCCAGCAGCTTATCACCCCTTTCGCGGGGCCCCACAGATACGCAGTATTTT.

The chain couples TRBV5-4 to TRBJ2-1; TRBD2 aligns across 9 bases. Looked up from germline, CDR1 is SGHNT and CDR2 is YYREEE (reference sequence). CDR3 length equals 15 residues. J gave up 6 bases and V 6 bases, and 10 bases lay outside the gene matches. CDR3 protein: CASTPGGRESNEQFF. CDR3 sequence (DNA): TGTGCCAGCACCCCTGGCGGGAGGGAATCCAATGAGCAGTTCTTC.

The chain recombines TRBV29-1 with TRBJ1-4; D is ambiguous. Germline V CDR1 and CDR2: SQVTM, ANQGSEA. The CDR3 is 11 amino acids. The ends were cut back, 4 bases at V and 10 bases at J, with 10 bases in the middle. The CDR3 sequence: CSVGAARKLFF. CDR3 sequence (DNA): TGCAGCGTTGGCGCAGCTCGAAAACTGTTTTTT.

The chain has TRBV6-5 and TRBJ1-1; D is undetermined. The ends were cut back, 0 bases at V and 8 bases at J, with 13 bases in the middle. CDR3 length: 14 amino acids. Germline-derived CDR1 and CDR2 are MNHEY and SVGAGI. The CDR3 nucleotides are TGTGCCAGCAGTTACTCGATAAGCAGAGACGAAGCTTTCTTT. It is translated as CASSYSISRDEAFF.

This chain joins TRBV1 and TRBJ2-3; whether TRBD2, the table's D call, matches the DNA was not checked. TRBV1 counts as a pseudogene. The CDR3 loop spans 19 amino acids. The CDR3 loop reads CTSSQELAGGGASTDTQYF. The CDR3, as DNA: TGCACCAGCAGCCAAGAACTAGCGGGAGGAGGGGCAAGCACAGATACGCAGTATTTT.

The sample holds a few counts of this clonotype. The CDR3 reads CASSPSAFSGISTDTQYF. DNA of the CDR3: TGTGCCAGCAGCCCCTCAGCCTTTAGCGGGATAAGCACAGATACGCAGTATTTT. This chain uses TRBV14 with TRBJ2-3; 8 bases agree with TRBD2. V shed 4 bases and J 0 bases; nucleotides not matched to a gene: 12. This CDR3 contains 18 residues. Germline-derived CDR1 and CDR2 are SGHDN and FVKESK.